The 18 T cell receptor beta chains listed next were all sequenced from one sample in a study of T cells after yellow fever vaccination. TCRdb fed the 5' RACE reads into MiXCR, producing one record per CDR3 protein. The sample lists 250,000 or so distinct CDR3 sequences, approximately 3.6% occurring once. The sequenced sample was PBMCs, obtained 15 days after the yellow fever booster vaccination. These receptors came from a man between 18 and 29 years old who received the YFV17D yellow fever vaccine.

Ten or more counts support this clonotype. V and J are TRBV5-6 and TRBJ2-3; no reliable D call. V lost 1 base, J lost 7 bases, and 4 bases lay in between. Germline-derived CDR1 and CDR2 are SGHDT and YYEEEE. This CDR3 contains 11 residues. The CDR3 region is CASSLRNTQYF. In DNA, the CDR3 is TGTGCCAGCAGCTTGCGAAATACGCAGTATTTT.

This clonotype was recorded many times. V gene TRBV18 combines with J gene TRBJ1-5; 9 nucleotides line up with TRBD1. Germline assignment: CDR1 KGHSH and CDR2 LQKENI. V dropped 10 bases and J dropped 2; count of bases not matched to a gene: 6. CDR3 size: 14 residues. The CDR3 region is CATRGDRGNQPQHF. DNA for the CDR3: TGTGCCACCCGGGGGGACAGGGGCAATCAGCCCCAGCATTTT.

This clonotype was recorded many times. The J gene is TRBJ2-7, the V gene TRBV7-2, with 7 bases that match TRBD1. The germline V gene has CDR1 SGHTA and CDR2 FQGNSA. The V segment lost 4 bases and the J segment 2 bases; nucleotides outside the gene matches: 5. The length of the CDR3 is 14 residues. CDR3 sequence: CASSSDGTAYEQYF. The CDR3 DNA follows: TGTGCCAGCAGCTCCGACGGGACAGCCTACGAGCAGTACTTC. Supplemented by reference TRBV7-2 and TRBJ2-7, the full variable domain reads GAGVSQSPSNKVTEKGKDVELRCDPISGHTALYWYRQSLGQGLEFLIYFQGNSAPDKSGLPSDRFSAERTGGSVSTLTIQRTQQEDSAVYLCASSSDGTAYEQYFGPGTRLTVT.

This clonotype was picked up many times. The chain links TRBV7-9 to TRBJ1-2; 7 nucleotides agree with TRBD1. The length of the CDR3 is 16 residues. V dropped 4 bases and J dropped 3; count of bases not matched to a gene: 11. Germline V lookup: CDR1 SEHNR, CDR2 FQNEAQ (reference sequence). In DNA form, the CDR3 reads TGTGCCAGCAGCTCAGACGGGACAGCATATTACTATGGCTACACCTTC. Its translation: CASSSDGTAYYYGYTF.

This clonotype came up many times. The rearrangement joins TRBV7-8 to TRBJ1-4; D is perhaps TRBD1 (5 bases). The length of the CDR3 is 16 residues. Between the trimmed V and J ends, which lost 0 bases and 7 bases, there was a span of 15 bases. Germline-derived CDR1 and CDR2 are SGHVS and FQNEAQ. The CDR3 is CASSLARRGGGEKLFF. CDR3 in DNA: TGTGCCAGCAGCTTAGCGCGGAGGGGAGGAGGTGAAAAACTGTTTTTT.

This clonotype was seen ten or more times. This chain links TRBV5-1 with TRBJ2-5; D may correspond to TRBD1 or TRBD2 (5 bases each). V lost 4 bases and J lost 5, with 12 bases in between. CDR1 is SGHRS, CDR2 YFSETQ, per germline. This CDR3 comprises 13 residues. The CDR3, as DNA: TGCGCCAGCAGCCTCGAGGGGTCGGAGACCCAGTACTTC. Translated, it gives CASSLEGSETQYF.

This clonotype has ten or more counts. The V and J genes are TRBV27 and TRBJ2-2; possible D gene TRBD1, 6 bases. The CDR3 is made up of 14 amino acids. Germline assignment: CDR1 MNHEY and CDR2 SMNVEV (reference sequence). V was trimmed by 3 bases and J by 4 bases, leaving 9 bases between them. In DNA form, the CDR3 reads TGTGCCAGCAGTTTCCCAGGGGTCACCGGGGAGCTGTTTTTT. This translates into CASSFPGVTGELFF.

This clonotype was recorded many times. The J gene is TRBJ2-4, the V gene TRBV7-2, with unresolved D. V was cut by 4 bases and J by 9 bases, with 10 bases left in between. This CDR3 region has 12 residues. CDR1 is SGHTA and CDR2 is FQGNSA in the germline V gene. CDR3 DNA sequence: TGTGCCAGCAGCTGGGGATCGGGCATTCAGTACTTC. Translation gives CASSWGSGIQYF.

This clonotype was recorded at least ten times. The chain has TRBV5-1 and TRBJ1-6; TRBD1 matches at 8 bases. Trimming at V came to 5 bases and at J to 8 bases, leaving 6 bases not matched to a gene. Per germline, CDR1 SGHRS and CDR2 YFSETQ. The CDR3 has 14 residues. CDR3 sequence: CASSRDRLDSPLHF. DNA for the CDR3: TGCGCCAGCAGTCGGGACAGGTTGGATTCACCCCTCCACTTT.

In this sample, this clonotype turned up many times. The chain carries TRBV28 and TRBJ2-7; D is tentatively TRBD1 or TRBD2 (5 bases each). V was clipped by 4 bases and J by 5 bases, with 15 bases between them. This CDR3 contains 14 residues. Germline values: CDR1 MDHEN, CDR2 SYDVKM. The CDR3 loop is CASSSTGLGDEQYV. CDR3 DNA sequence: TGTGCCAGCAGTTCTACAGGTTTGGGGGACGAGCAGTACGTC.

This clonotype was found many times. CDR3 nucleotides: TGCAGTGCTAGAGTCCGGACAGGGCCGGCGGAGACCCAGTACTTC. This translates into CSARVRTGPAETQYF. The V call is TRBV20-1, the J call TRBJ2-5, with 8 bases identical to TRBD1. Germline CDR1 and CDR2: DFQATT and SNEGSKA (reference sequence). Unmatched junction bases numbered 9, after V lost 1 base and J lost 5 bases. CDR3 length: 15 residues.

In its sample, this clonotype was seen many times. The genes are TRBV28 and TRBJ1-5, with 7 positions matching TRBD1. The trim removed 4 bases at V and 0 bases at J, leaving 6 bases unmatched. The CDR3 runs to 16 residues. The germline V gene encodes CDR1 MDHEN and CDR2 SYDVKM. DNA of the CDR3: TGTGCCAGCAGTTCCCTCCGACAGGGTAGCAATCAGCCCCAGCATTTT. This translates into CASSSLRQGSNQPQHF. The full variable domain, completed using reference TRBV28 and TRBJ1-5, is DVKVTQSSRYLVKRTGEKVFLECVQDMDHENMFWYRQDPGLGLRLIYFSYDVKMKEKGDIPEGYSVSREKKERFSLILESASTNQTSMYLCASSSLRQGSNQPQHFGDGTRLSIL.

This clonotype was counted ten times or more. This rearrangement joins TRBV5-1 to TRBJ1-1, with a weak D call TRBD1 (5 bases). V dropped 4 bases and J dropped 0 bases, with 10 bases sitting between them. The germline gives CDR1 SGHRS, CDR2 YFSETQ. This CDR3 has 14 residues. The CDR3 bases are TGCGCCAGCAGCGCCGGGACGCTGAACACTGAAGCTTTCTTT. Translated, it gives CASSAGTLNTEAFF.

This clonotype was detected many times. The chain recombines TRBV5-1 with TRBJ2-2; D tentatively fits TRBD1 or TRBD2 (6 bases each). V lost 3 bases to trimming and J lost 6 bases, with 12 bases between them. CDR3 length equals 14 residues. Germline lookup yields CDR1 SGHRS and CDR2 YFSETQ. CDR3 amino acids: CASSSERGAGELFF. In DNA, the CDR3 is TGCGCCAGCAGCTCCGAAAGGGGGGCCGGGGAGCTGTTTTTT.

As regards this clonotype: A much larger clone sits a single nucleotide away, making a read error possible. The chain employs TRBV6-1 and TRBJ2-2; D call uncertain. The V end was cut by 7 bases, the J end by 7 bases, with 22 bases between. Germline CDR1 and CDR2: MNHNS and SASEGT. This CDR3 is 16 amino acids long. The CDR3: CASISSPQLGSGELFF. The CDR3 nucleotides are TGTGCCAGCATTTCTTCACCCCAGCTGGGCAGCGGGGAGCTGTTTTTT.

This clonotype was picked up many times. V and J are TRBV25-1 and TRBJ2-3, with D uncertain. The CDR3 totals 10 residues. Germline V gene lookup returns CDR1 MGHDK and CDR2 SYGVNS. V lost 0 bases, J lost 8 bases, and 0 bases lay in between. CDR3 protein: CASSEYTQYF. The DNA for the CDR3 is TGTGCCAGCAGTGAATATACGCAGTATTTT.

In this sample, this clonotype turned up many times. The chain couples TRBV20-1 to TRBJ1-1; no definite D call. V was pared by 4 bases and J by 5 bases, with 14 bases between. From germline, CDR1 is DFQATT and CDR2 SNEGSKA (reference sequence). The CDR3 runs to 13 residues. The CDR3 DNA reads TGCAGTGCTACCCGCCCGGAGGTGACTGAAGCTTTCTTT. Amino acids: CSATRPEVTEAFF.

CDR3 in DNA: TGTGCCAGCAGCTTAGTCCCAGGGGATGGTGGCTACACCTTC. It translates to CASSLVPGDGGYTF. The rearrangement uses TRBV11-3 and TRBJ1-2; possibly TRBD1 for D (6 bases). V lost 1 base to trimming and J lost 7 bases, with 13 bases between them. The length of the CDR3 is 14 residues. From germline, CDR1 is SGHNT and CDR2 YENEEA.